The rows below give T cell receptor beta chains drawn from one sample of a study of immune reconstitution after stem cell transplant in scleroderma. TCRdb fed the RT-PCR reads into MiXCR, producing one record per CDR3 protein. Of under 5,000 distinct CDR3 sequences in the sample, approximately 8.5% are singletons; the top ten hold roughly 4.2%. The specimen was collected before or after autologous hematopoietic stem cell transplantation (not recorded which). The receptors were sampled from a male donor with systemic sclerosis. Each CDR3 is given with its conserved first and last residue. The order of the fields is V gene, clone size, J gene, D gene, CDR3 protein, CDR3 DNA. A D gene is named only where the DNA matches it firmly. Only some rows state a clone size, as once, few, many or a class for expanded clones.

TRBV27	few	TRBJ1-2	TRBD1	CASSTTGGYGYTF	TGTGCCAGCAGTACCACAGGGGGGTATGGCTACACCTTC
TRBV5-1	medium-sized	TRBJ2-1	TRBD2	CASSLELAGGNEQFF	TGCGCCAGCAGCTTGGAACTAGCGGGGGGGAATGAGCAGTTCTTC
TRBV20-1	few	TRBJ2-2	.	CSNNHGNTGELFF	TGCAGTAATAATCACGGGAACACCGGGGAGCTGTTTTTT
TRBV20-1	few	TRBJ1-1	TRBD1	CSARTGWERNTEAFF	TGCAGTGCCAGGACAGGGTGGGAGAGGAACACTGAAGCTTTCTTT
TRBV28	.	TRBJ2-5	TRBD1	CASSFSGTGIAQYF	TGTGCCAGCAGTTTTTCGGGGACAGGGATTGCCCAGTACTTC
TRBV20-1	few	TRBJ2-7	.	CSARDLRRKYEQYF	TGCAGTGCTAGAGATTTGAGACGAAAATACGAGCAGTACTTC
TRBV11-1	medium-sized	TRBJ2-3	TRBD2	CASSVAGADTQYF	TGTGCCAGCAGTGTAGCGGGGGCAGATACGCAGTATTTT
TRBV30	large	TRBJ1-2	TRBD1	CAWIQGLHYGYTF	TGTGCCTGGATACAGGGGCTACACTATGGCTACACCTTC
TRBV5-1	.	TRBJ1-2	.	CASSLDVDTSYGYTF	TGCGCCAGCAGCTTGGATGTAGACACCTCCTATGGCTACACCTTC
TRBV27	few	TRBJ2-7	TRBD2	CASSILETSGVREQYF	TGTGCCAGCAGTATACTAGAGACTAGCGGGGTACGCGAACAGTACTTC
TRBV29-1	medium-sized	TRBJ2-7	.	CSVEDVRGYEQYF	TGCAGCGTTGAAGATGTTCGGGGCTACGAGCAGTACTTC
TRBV6-2/TRBV6-3	medium-sized	TRBJ2-1	TRBD2	CASRPSGRSRYNEQFF	TGTGCCAGCAGGCCTAGCGGGAGAAGCCGTTACAATGAGCAGTTCTTC
TRBV3-1	few	TRBJ1-2	.	CASSQEGLPGYTF	TGTGCCAGCAGCCAAGAAGGGCTGCCCGGCTACACCTTC
TRBV29-1	medium-sized	TRBJ1-2	TRBD1	CSVGNTGEGDYGYTF	TGCAGCGTGGGGAATACAGGGGAGGGGGACTATGGCTACACCTTC
TRBV7-2	medium-sized	TRBJ1-1	.	CASSLHSVNTEAFF	TGTGCCAGCAGCTTACACTCAGTGAACACTGAAGCTTTCTTT
TRBV4-3	.	TRBJ2-1	.	CASSPQVRGAWQFF	TGCGCCAGCAGCCCACAGGTCAGGGGCGCATGGCAGTTCTTC
TRBV3-1	.	TRBJ2-4	TRBD2	CASSQVIGLAGVPLAKNIQYF	TGTGCCAGCAGCCAAGTTATAGGCCTAGCGGGAGTTCCTCTAGCCAAAAACATTCAGTACTTC
TRBV6-4	medium-sized	TRBJ2-1	TRBD2	CASRPLAGAYNEQFF	TGTGCCAGTCGTCCCTTAGCGGGAGCGTACAATGAGCAGTTCTTC
TRBV12-2	medium-sized	TRBJ2-7	.	CASRPTSTGTGLYEQYF	TGTGCAAGTCGACCAACCTCGACCGGGACAGGGTTGTACGAGCAGTACTTC
TRBV5-1	few	TRBJ2-2	TRBD2	CASTPRTAGDTGELFF	TGCGCCAGCACCCCACGGACTGCGGGGGACACCGGGGAGCTGTTTTTT
TRBV20-1	few	TRBJ2-7	.	CSANGGGTYEQYF	TGCAGTGCTAATGGCGGGGGCACCTACGAGCAGTACTTC
TRBV20-1	few	TRBJ2-1	.	CSARDSGAGDNNEQFF	TGCAGTGCTAGAGATTCGGGGGCGGGGGACAACAATGAGCAGTTCTTC
TRBV10-3	.	TRBJ2-1	TRBD1	CATQDRGGDEQFF	TGTGCCACCCAGGACAGGGGAGGAGATGAGCAGTTCTTC
TRBV18	.	TRBJ2-2	.	CASSPRQEVSGELFF	TGTGCCAGCTCACCGCGACAGGAAGTCTCCGGGGAGCTGTTTTTT
TRBV7-2	medium-sized	TRBJ1-3	.	CASSSGVLAGNTIYF	TGTGCCAGCAGCTCCGGGGTTCTAGCTGGAAACACCATATATTTT
TRBV7-3	medium-sized	TRBJ2-3	.	CASTGNTTDTQYF	TGTGCCAGCACTGGGAACACCACAGATACGCAGTATTTT
TRBV6-6	few	TRBJ2-7	TRBD2	CASSYQRGANEQYF	TGTGCCAGCAGTTACCAGCGGGGCGCGAACGAGCAGTACTTC
TRBV5-1	few	TRBJ1-1	.	CASSLAGGGEAFF	TGCGCCAGCAGCTTGGCCGGAGGGGGTGAAGCTTTCTTT
TRBV6-1	medium-sized	TRBJ2-1	TRBD2	CASRTSGSLSYNEQFF	TGTGCCAGCAGGACTAGCGGGAGTCTCTCCTACAATGAGCAGTTCTTC
TRBV6-2/TRBV6-3	medium-sized	TRBJ1-5	.	CASRFGRVDQPQHF	TGTGCCAGCAGATTCGGCAGGGTAGATCAGCCCCAGCATTTT
TRBV6-5	.	TRBJ1-5	TRBD1	CASGYGQGGNQPQHF	TGTGCCAGCGGTTACGGGCAGGGGGGCAATCAGCCCCAGCATTTT
TRBV20-1	few	TRBJ1-5	.	CSARAPGGGNQPQHF	TGCAGTGCTAGAGCCCCGGGAGGAGGGAATCAGCCCCAGCATTTT
TRBV20-1	medium-sized	TRBJ2-1	TRBD2	CSAFPSGRGDNEQFF	TGCAGTGCTTTCCCTAGCGGGAGGGGGGACAATGAGCAGTTCTTC
TRBV11-3	.	TRBJ2-3	.	CASRTQTRTDTQYF	TGTGCCAGCAGGACCCAGACTAGGACAGATACGCAGTATTTT
TRBV20-1	few	TRBJ2-6	.	CSAPGGGASGANVLTF	TGCAGTGCCCCTGGAGGGGGGGCCTCTGGGGCCAACGTCCTGACTTTC
TRBV7-9	.	TRBJ2-1	.	CASSFLTGSNNEQFF	TGTGCCAGCAGCTTTTTGACGGGGAGTAACAATGAGCAGTTCTTC
TRBV5-1	.	TRBJ2-1	.	CASSLEGPRYNEQFF	TGCGCCAGCAGCTTAGAGGGACCCCGTTACAATGAGCAGTTCTTC
TRBV5-1	medium-sized	TRBJ2-3	TRBD2	CASSPGTSGDTQYF	TGCGCCAGCAGCCCCGGGACTAGCGGAGATACGCAGTATTTT
TRBV3-1	few	TRBJ1-6	.	CASSQGTARSTLHF	TGTGCCAGCAGCCAAGGGACAGCCCGGTCCACCCTCCACTTT
TRBV20-1	few	TRBJ2-7	TRBD1	CSFGGTGNYEQYF	TGCAGTTTCGGAGGGACAGGGAACTACGAGCAGTACTTC
TRBV23-1	.	TRBJ2-1	TRBD2	CASRPGQTSAAGGRNEQFF	TGCGCCAGCAGGCCGGGACAGACGTCGGCGGCGGGAGGGAGGAATGAGCAGTTCTTC
TRBV5-1	few	TRBJ2-7	TRBD2	CASSSGGVYEQYF	TGCGCCAGCAGTAGCGGGGGGGTTTACGAGCAGTACTTC
TRBV20-1	medium-sized	TRBJ2-1	TRBD2	CSASDGLAGGQNNEQFF	TGCAGTGCTAGCGACGGACTAGCGGGGGGGCAGAACAATGAGCAGTTCTTC
TRBV20-1	few	TRBJ1-1	.	CSAREAGRNTEAFF	TGCAGTGCTAGAGAGGCAGGGAGGAACACTGAAGCTTTCTTT
TRBV5-5	medium-sized	TRBJ2-3	TRBD2	CASSLVLAGGTDTQYF	TGTGCCAGCAGCTTGGTCCTAGCGGGGGGCACAGATACGCAGTATTTT
TRBV20-1	.	TRBJ2-4	.	CSVPKDADIQYF	TGCAGTGTTCCGAAAGACGCGGACATTCAGTACTTC
TRBV29-1	.	TRBJ2-3	.	CSVPPGTETDTQYF	TGCAGCGTCCCGCCGGGAACCGAAACAGATACGCAGTATTTT
TRBV12-3/TRBV12-4	medium-sized	TRBJ2-2	TRBD2	CASIISGGRNTGELFF	TGTGCCAGCATCATTAGCGGGGGCCGGAACACCGGGGAGCTGTTTTTT